A selection of T cell receptor beta chains follows, all from one sample in a study of response to subunit inactivated influenza vaccine. TCRdb re-analysed the RT-PCR reads in MiXCR, keeping a single row per CDR3 protein. The sample yields about 700,000 distinct CDR3 sequences, more than 11% seen once. The input for sequencing was PBMCs from blood, taken 14 to 15 days before vaccination. Receptors were obtained from a man over 45 who received an inactivated influenza vaccine. The CDR3 runs from the conserved cysteine through the conserved F or W. The D gene is left open where the match is weak. A row's size may be missing; if present it is once, few, many or a size class.

j_call v_call clone_size d_call cdr3_nt cdr3_aa
TRBJ2-1 TRBV20-1 - - TGCAGTGCTAGACGACAAGGGGGAAGGATCTACAATGAGCAGTTCTTC CSARRQGGRIYNEQFF
TRBJ1-4 TRBV7-2 - - TGTGCCAGCAGCCCTAACGGGGTTGAAAAACTGTTTTTT CASSPNGVEKLFF
TRBJ1-6 TRBV6-4 - TRBD1 TGTGCCAGCAGTCCACAGGGGGGGGGTTCACCCCTCCACTTT CASSPQGGGSPLHF
TRBJ1-1 TRBV6-1 few - TGTGCCAGCAGGGGAAATGGCCCTGAAGCTTTCTTT CASRGNGPEAFF
TRBJ2-1 TRBV15 many - TGTGCCACCAGCAGAGATTTAGGACAGATCCGCTCCTACAATGAGCAGTTCTTC CATSRDLGQIRSYNEQFF
TRBJ2-3 TRBV29-1 few TRBD2 TGCAGCGTTGATGCCGCTAATTCGCGGGGGATAGATACGCAGTATTTT CSVDAANSRGIDTQYF
TRBJ1-4 TRBV7-2 many - TGTGCCAGCAGCTTGGCGAACAGGATCAATGAAAAACTGTTTTTT CASSLANRINEKLFF
TRBJ2-7 TRBV6-2/TRBV6-3 few TRBD2 TGTGCCAGCCAGAAGACTAGCGGCCACTCCTACGAGCAGTACTTC CASQKTSGHSYEQYF
TRBJ2-6 TRBV4-2 few TRBD1 TGTGCCAGCAGCCATCGGGACAGGAACTCTGGGGCCAACGTCCTGACTTTC CASSHRDRNSGANVLTF
TRBJ1-2 TRBV12-3/TRBV12-4 - - TGTGCCAGCAGGAGGGATGGGGCGCTGGGTAACTATGGCTACACCTTC CASRRDGALGNYGYTF
TRBJ2-2 TRBV9 - TRBD1 TGTGCCAGCAGCCTACCGGACAGGCGTACTTCCACCGGGGAGCTGTTTTTT CASSLPDRRTSTGELFF
TRBJ2-3 TRBV20-1 - - TGCAGTGCCCAGGGACGGTTTTCATCAGATACGCAGTATTTT CSAQGRFSSDTQYF
TRBJ2-3 TRBV30 - TRBD1 TGTGCCTGGAGGGGACAGGGGGAGGGTGGAGATACGCAGTATTTT CAWRGQGEGGDTQYF
TRBJ1-2 TRBV29-1 once - TGCAGCGTTGGGCAGACACCACATTATGGCTACACCTTC CSVGQTPHYGYTF
TRBJ2-1 TRBV6-6 - - TGTGCCAGCAGTTACGGGGGGCGCGGTGAGCAGTTCTTC CASSYGGRGEQFF
TRBJ2-7 TRBV6-2/TRBV6-3 few TRBD2 TGTGCCAGCCTCCGAATAGCGGGAGGGCCTGGTATGGGCGAGCAGTACTTC CASLRIAGGPGMGEQYF
TRBJ2-5 TRBV7-2 - - TGTGCCAGCAGCTTAGTCGCAGGGGCCGGGGAGACCCAGTACTTC CASSLVAGAGETQYF
TRBJ2-4 TRBV11-2 few - TGTGCCAGCAATCGGATAGCCAAAAACATTCAGTACTTC CASNRIAKNIQYF
TRBJ2-5 TRBV20-1 few TRBD2 TGCAGTGCTGCGGGACTAGCGGGGGGGTTGGAGACCCAGTACTTC CSAAGLAGGLETQYF
TRBJ1-1 TRBV4-1 few - TGCGCCAGCAGCCAAGGTTCCATGACAGCACCAGGGCCCACTGAAGCTTTCTTT CASSQGSMTAPGPTEAFF
TRBJ2-4 TRBV18 - - TGTGCCAGCTCACCAAATACAGACATTCAGTACTTC CASSPNTDIQYF
TRBJ2-3 TRBV5-1 - TRBD2 TGCGCCAGCAGCAAGGGACTAGCGGGAGGTACCGATACGCAGTATTTT CASSKGLAGGTDTQYF
TRBJ2-1 TRBV20-1 many TRBD2 TGCAGTGCTCCACCCCTACTAGCGGAGGGCTACAATGAGCAGTTCTTC CSAPPLLAEGYNEQFF
TRBJ1-1 TRBV5-1 - TRBD1 TGCGCCAGCAGCCGGGGACAGAGCACTGAAGCTTTCTTT CASSRGQSTEAFF
TRBJ2-1 TRBV29-1 few TRBD2 TGCAGCGCCGGACTAGCGGGGTACAATGAGCAGTTCTTC CSAGLAGYNEQFF
TRBJ2-3 TRBV10-1 - - TGCGCCAGGGAGGGGCTAGTCAAGGCCAGAGATACGCAGTATTTT CAREGLVKARDTQYF
TRBJ2-7 TRBV28 many - TGTGCCAGCGGTCGGACAGCCACCTACGAGCAGTACTTC CASGRTATYEQYF
TRBJ2-7 TRBV18 - TRBD1 TGTGCCAGCTCACCCGGGACAGGGATCGAGCAGTACTTC CASSPGTGIEQYF
TRBJ2-2 TRBV18 - TRBD1 TGTGCCAGCTCACTACAGGGGCCCACGAACACCGGGGAGCTGTTTTTT CASSLQGPTNTGELFF
TRBJ2-1 TRBV7-3 - TRBD2 TGTGCCAGCAGCTTGGGACTAGCGGGAAGAAGGTTCTTC CASSLGLAGRRFF
TRBJ2-2 TRBV5-1 - TRBD1 TGCGCCAGCAGCGCGACAGGGTCATCGGTCGGGGAGCTGTTTTTT CASSATGSSVGELFF
TRBJ2-2 TRBV24-1 few TRBD2 TGTGCCACCCAGGGACTAGCGGGAGTGAACGGGGAGCTGTTTTTT CATQGLAGVNGELFF
TRBJ2-7 TRBV6-2/TRBV6-3 few TRBD1 TGTGCCAGTCGGACAGGCCAACATTCCTACGAGCAGTACTTC CASRTGQHSYEQYF
TRBJ2-2 TRBV16 few TRBD1 TGTGCCAGCAGCCAACCCGACAGGGCGTTAACCGGGGAGCTGTTTTTT CASSQPDRALTGELFF
TRBJ2-3 TRBV7-9 many TRBD1 TGCGCCAGCAGCTCGGACAGGGGCACAGATACGCAGTATTTT CASSSDRGTDTQYF
TRBJ1-3 TRBV29-1 few TRBD1 TGCAGCGTACTTTCGGGGACAGTCCCTGGAAACACCATATATTTT CSVLSGTVPGNTIYF
TRBJ2-3 TRBV29-1 many TRBD2 TGCAGCGTTGAGGGACTAGTAGGGATCCGAGATACGCAGTATTTT CSVEGLVGIRDTQYF
TRBJ2-7 TRBV20-1 few TRBD2 TGCAGTGCTAGAGTCCCTAGCGGGAGATCCGAGCAGTACTTC CSARVPSGRSEQYF
TRBJ2-5 TRBV29-1 many - TGCAGCGGCGGACAGGTCGCGGGGGAGACCCAGTACTTC CSGGQVAGETQYF
TRBJ1-5 TRBV6-2/TRBV6-3 - - TGTGCCAGCAGTTACGAGGGGCGTCAGCCCCAGCATTTT CASSYEGRQPQHF
TRBJ2-7 TRBV5-1 few - TGCGCCAGCAGCTTGACGGCGGGGGCGGAGGAGCAGTACTTC CASSLTAGAEEQYF
TRBJ2-2 TRBV5-1 - TRBD1 TGCGCCAGCAGCAGAGGACAGGGGATCGGGGAGCTGTTTTTT CASSRGQGIGELFF
TRBJ2-1 TRBV5-1 few TRBD1 TGCGCCAGCAGCTTGGCCTTCGGGACAGGGTTAAACAATGAGCAGTTCTTC CASSLAFGTGLNNEQFF
TRBJ2-7 TRBV25-1 once - TGTGCCAGCAGTACATCAGGGTCTATGTACGAGCAGTACTTC CASSTSGSMYEQYF
TRBJ2-5 TRBV11-2 few - TGTGCCAGCAGCTTCTCAAGAGAAGGGATACTTCAAGAGACCCAGTACTTC CASSFSREGILQETQYF
TRBJ2-5 TRBV30 few - TGTGCCTGGAGGGCCAGGATGGAAGAGACCCAGTACTTC CAWRARMEETQYF
TRBJ1-1 TRBV20-1 - - TGCAGTGCTAGGGACATACAGGGTGAAGCTTTCTTT CSARDIQGEAFF
TRBJ1-2 TRBV29-1 - - TGCAGCGTTCCTACGCACCGCACAGGGAACTCCTATGGCTACACCTTC CSVPTHRTGNSYGYTF
TRBJ2-5 TRBV28 - - TGTGCCAGCAGTTTGTGGCAGGACCAAGAGACCCAGTACTTC CASSLWQDQETQYF
TRBJ2-1 TRBV12-3/TRBV12-4 - TRBD2 TGTGCCAGCAGTCCCGGACTAGGTGGTCAGAGGCAGTTCTTC CASSPGLGGQRQFF